Each of the 16 T cell receptor beta chains below was sequenced from the same sample in a study of blood T cell repertoires in COVID-19. This table comes from immunoSEQ multiplex PCR, and its TCRdb copy is limited to in-frame clones, with some not included. The table shows 200,000 to 250,000 clones, with about 85% occurring only once. The material sequenced was peripheral blood. These receptors were taken from a woman younger than 30 who had recovered from COVID-19.

The chain is built from TRBV30 and TRBJ1-5, with D perhaps matching TRBD1 (6 bases). CDR1 GTSNPN and CDR2 SVGIG come from the germline V gene (reference sequence). The CDR3 contains 15 residues. V lost 0 bases and J 1 base, leaving 10 bases between the germline ends. CDR3 region: CAWSVPGTSNQPQHF. The CDR3 DNA follows: TGTGCCTGGAGTGTTCCCGGGACAAGCAATCAGCCCCAGCATTTT.

The chain has TRBV7-8 and TRBJ1-5; the D gene is possibly TRBD1 (5 bases). The CDR3 has 15 residues. The V gene's germline CDR1 is SGHVS and CDR2 FQNEAQ. V lost 2 bases and J 9 bases, leaving 17 bases between the germline ends. The CDR3 loop is CASSLRGRDFGPQHF. The CDR3 coding sequence is TGTGCCAGCAGCTTAAGGGGCAGGGACTTCGGGCCCCAGCATTTT. Supplemented by reference TRBV7-8 and TRBJ1-5, the full variable domain reads GAGVSQSPRYKVAKRGQDVALRCDPISGHVSLFWYQQALGQGPEFLTYFQNEAQLDKSGLPSDRFFAERPEGSVSTLKIQRTQQEDSAVYLCASSLRGRDFGPQHFGDGTRLSIL.

The V gene is TRBV7-3, the J gene TRBJ1-2; TRBD1 matches 7 bases. CDR3 length: 15 residues. Germline assignment: CDR1 SGHTA and CDR2 FQGTGA. With 5 bases clipped from V and 3 bases from J, the junction kept 9 bases outside the gene matches. CDR3 in DNA: TGTGCCAGCAGCAAACTAGGAGGGGGCGACTATGGCTACACCTTC. Protein sequence: CASSKLGGGDYGYTF. The whole variable domain, remainder taken from reference TRBV7-3 and TRBJ1-2, is GAGVSQTPSNKVTEKGKYVELRCDPISGHTALYWYRQSLGQGPEFLIYFQGTGAADDSGLPNDRFFAVRPEGSVSTLKIQRTERGDSAVYLCASSKLGGGDYGYTFGSGTRLTVV.

This sequence joins TRBV19 and TRBJ2-3; D is possibly TRBD1 (5 bases). The CDR3 runs to 16 residues. Trimming removed 0 bases from V and 4 bases from J, with 14 bases in between. Germline V gives CDR1 LNHDA, CDR2 SQIVND (reference sequence). CDR3 protein: CASSIEGQGSADTQYF. The CDR3 region has the DNA TGTGCCAGTAGTATAGAGGGTCAGGGCTCTGCAGATACGCAGTATTTT.

Notes on this clone: Other DNA sequences from this sample encode an identical CDR3 as well. The rearrangement joins TRBV30 to TRBJ1-2; D is unclear. This CDR3 has 12 amino acids. Between the trimmed V and J ends, which lost 1 base and 4 bases, there was a span of 7 bases. CDR1 and CDR2 (germline): GTSNPN, SVGIG (reference sequence). This CDR3 is CAWSGTAYGYTF. In DNA, the CDR3 is TGTGCCTGGAGTGGGACTGCCTATGGCTACACCTTC.

The chain couples TRBV7-3 to TRBJ1-2; D gene unclear. This CDR3 region has 13 residues. Germline values: CDR1 SGHTA, CDR2 FQGTGA. Trimming removed 5 bases at V and 8 bases at J, with 15 bases between. CDR3 DNA: TGTGCCAGCAGCCCTGGGCCCTCGGGAGGCTACACCTTC. Translated, it gives CASSPGPSGGYTF.

V usage is TRBV12-5 and J usage is TRBJ2-7, with D uncertain. There are 13 residues in the CDR3. Germline V gene sequence: CDR1 LGHNT, CDR2 FRNRAP. Trimming took 5 bases from V and 3 from J, leaving 11 bases between them. The CDR3 sequence: CASGPEADYEQYF. As DNA, the CDR3 is TGTGCTAGTGGTCCCGAGGCGGACTACGAGCAGTACTTC. Looking up the rest from reference TRBV12-5 and TRBJ2-7 gives the full variable domain: DARVTQTPRHKVTEMGQEVTMRCQPILGHNTVFWYRQTMMQGLELLAYFRNRAPLDDSGMPKDRFSAEMPDATLATLKIQPSEPRDSAVYFCASGPEADYEQYFGPGTRLTVT.

The CDR3 DNA reads as TGTGCCAGCAGCCAATCAACAGGGGGCGCCTATAATTCACCCCTCCACTTT. Protein product: CASSQSTGGAYNSPLHF. This chain uses TRBV7-8 with TRBJ1-6; 9 bases are shared with TRBD1. The CDR3 has 17 residues. CDR1 is SGHVS and CDR2 is FQNEAQ in the germline V gene. The junction had 7 bases not matched to a gene; V was cut back by 5 bases and J by 2 bases.

The chain is built from TRBV7-2 and TRBJ2-1, with 11 bases identical to TRBD2. The V gene end was trimmed by 4 bases and the J gene end by 7 bases; junction bases not matched to a gene: 3. The germline V gene encodes CDR1 SGHTA and CDR2 FQGNSA. The CDR3 totals 14 residues. The CDR3 nucleotides are TGTGCCAGCAGCTCTAGCGGGGGGAGAAATGAGCAGTTCTTC. Its translation: CASSSSGGRNEQFF.

This chain uses TRBV4-1 with TRBJ2-5; D not resolved. The CDR3 extends over 14 amino acids. The V and J ends lost 1 base and 3 bases respectively, with 9 bases between them. The germline V gene encodes CDR1 MGHRA and CDR2 YSYEKL. The CDR3 protein is CASSQGYSEETQYF. The CDR3 nucleotides are TGCGCCAGCAGCCAAGGGTACAGTGAAGAGACCCAGTACTTC.

The gene calls are TRBV9 and TRBJ2-3; D not resolved. Germline loops: CDR1 SGDLS, CDR2 YYNGEE. V was pared by 3 bases and J by 1 base, with 9 bases between. The CDR3 is 14 residues long. The CDR3 reads CASSALSGTDTQYF. The CDR3 nucleotides read TGTGCCAGCAGCGCGCTAAGCGGCACAGATACGCAGTATTTT.

The chain links TRBV19 to TRBJ1-5, with D unclear. Germline loops: CDR1 LNHDA, CDR2 SQIVND (reference sequence). V dropped 3 bases and J dropped 2 bases, with 11 bases sitting between them. The CDR3 contains 15 residues. The CDR3 nucleotides read TGTGCCAGTAGTATTCCCTCTGGAGGCAATCAGCCCCAGCATTTT. This encodes CASSIPSGGNQPQHF.

V usage is TRBV4-1 and J usage is TRBJ2-1; D is unclear. V was trimmed by 0 bases and J by 4 bases, leaving 10 bases between them. The germline V gene has CDR1 MGHRA and CDR2 YSYEKL. The CDR3 spans 15 residues. CDR3 coding DNA: TGCGCCAGCAGCCAAGATCAAGCCACTTACAATGAGCAGTTCTTC. This encodes CASSQDQATYNEQFF.

The chain carries TRBV7-2 and TRBJ1-5; TRBD1 agrees at 8 bases. V dropped 6 bases and J dropped 7; count of bases not matched to a gene: 8. The V gene's germline CDR1 is SGHTA and CDR2 FQGNSA. There are 14 residues in the CDR3. The CDR3 here is CASSHDRGEQPQHF. For the CDR3, the DNA is TGTGCCAGCAGTCATGACAGGGGAGAACAGCCCCAGCATTTT.

CDR3 residues: CASSFSGATEKLFF. The DNA of the CDR3 is TGTGCCAGCAGCTTTTCAGGGGCAACAGAAAAACTGTTTTTT. This chain joins TRBV5-6 and TRBJ1-4, with D possibly matching TRBD1 (6 bases). Trimming stripped 2 bases from V and 8 bases from J, with 13 bases between. Germline-derived CDR1 and CDR2 are SGHDT and YYEEEE. There are 14 residues in the CDR3.

This rearrangement joins TRBV19 to TRBJ1-5, with D uncertain. The length of the CDR3 is 15 residues. Germline V CDR1 and CDR2: LNHDA, SQIVND (reference sequence). Trimming took off 5 bases at V and 1 base at J, with 12 bases between the two ends. In nucleotides, the CDR3 is TGTGCCAGTAGTCCGTTCGACAACAGCAATCAGCCCCAGCATTTT. This sequence encodes CASSPFDNSNQPQHF. Full variable domain (rest looked up from reference TRBV19 and TRBJ1-5): DGGITQSPKYLFRKEGQNVTLSCEQNLNHDAMYWYRQDPGQGLRLIYYSQIVNDFQKGDIAEGYSVSREKKESFPLTVTSAQKNPTAFYLCASSPFDNSNQPQHFGDGTRLSIL.